This TCR beta chain was observed in a study of human T cells and chemical hapten exposure. Looking at the study overall: Skin on the upper inner arm, around 2 cm by around 2 cm in size, was sensitized with 2% DPC. Patch tests applied 0.01% DPC to the upper back, read at 6 days.

Many counts were recorded for this clonotype. Its antigen is still unknown. Regarding the study as a whole: TCRs at a frequency above 1 in 1000 stayed unchanged with DPC sensitization.

Germline V lookup: CDR1 SGHRS, CDR2 YFSETQ. Trimming removed 3 bases from V and 6 bases from J, with 16 bases in between. The CDR3 covers 14 residues. Stated time point: patch test 3, about 24 weeks after DPC sensitization. Treatment here: therapeutic diphenylcyclopropenone sensitization with weekly scalp DPC. In the original analysis: There were a median of roughly 100,000 TCRs per sample, with a range from roughly 20,000 to 750,000. TCRdb called the RACE reads again in MiXCR, with one record for every CDR3 protein. In this record, the V and J calls reflect TCRdb's handling and not the investigators' own analysis. The table shows about 120,000 distinct CDR3 sequences, with about 11% occurring only once.

This chain uses TRBV5-1 with TRBJ2-7; D may correspond to TRBD1 or TRBD2 (5 bases each). The sample consisted of whole blood, taken in connection with sensitization to the hapten diphenylcyclopropenone (DPC). This receptor was identified in a woman aged 45-59 years with alopecia areata. Some clones in this sample may be carry-over from other donors' samples. The CDR3 spells CASSSGGEGTEQYF. CDR3 nucleotides: TGCGCCAGCAGCTCTGGAGGTGAAGGGACCGAGCAGTACTTC.